A selection of T cell receptor beta chains follows, all from one sample in a study of molecular identifiers for immune sequencing clone quantification. Each CDR3 protein is one row after TCRdb ran MiXCR on the PCR reads. The sample includes 300,000 to 400,000 distinct CDR3 sequences, around a fifth of them seen just once. Sample: naive CD8+ T cells from blood, with Jurkat cell RNA spiked in. These TCRs come from a human donor in good health. Some libraries in this study had Jurkat cell RNA spiked in. Both conserved end residues are part of each CDR3. The D gene is left open where the match is weak. Rows give clone size only sometimes, using once, few, many, or a class for an expanded clone.

d_gene: TRBD2
abundance: many
j_gene: TRBJ2-7
v_gene: TRBV4-1
CDR3aa: CASSQETAGVGEQYF
CDR3nt: TGCGCCAGCAGCCAAGAGACGGCGGGGGTCGGTGAGCAGTACTTC

d_gene: .
abundance: .
j_gene: TRBJ1-4
v_gene: TRBV9
CDR3aa: CASSAEGATNEKLFF
CDR3nt: TGTGCCAGCAGCGCGGAGGGGGCAACTAATGAAAAACTGTTTTTT

d_gene: .
abundance: many
j_gene: TRBJ2-2
v_gene: TRBV20-1
CDR3aa: CSARPGQKANTGELFF
CDR3nt: TGCAGTGCTAGACCAGGACAGAAAGCGAACACCGGGGAGCTGTTTTTT

d_gene: .
abundance: few
j_gene: TRBJ1-1
v_gene: TRBV7-9
CDR3aa: CASSSGPWGPEAFF
CDR3nt: TGTGCCAGCAGCTCCGGGCCCTGGGGCCCTGAAGCTTTCTTT

d_gene: .
abundance: many
j_gene: TRBJ1-2
v_gene: TRBV4-1
CDR3aa: CASSQVSGRDYGYTF
CDR3nt: TGCGCCAGCAGCCAAGTCTCCGGCAGGGACTATGGCTACACCTTC

d_gene: .
abundance: .
j_gene: TRBJ1-6
v_gene: TRBV14
CDR3aa: CASSHVTGFNSPLHF
CDR3nt: TGTGCCAGCAGCCACGTAACAGGGTTTAATTCACCCCTCCACTTT

d_gene: .
abundance: many
j_gene: TRBJ1-2
v_gene: TRBV20-1
CDR3aa: CSARDIKLGAANYGYTF
CDR3nt: TGCAGTGCTAGAGATATCAAATTAGGGGCGGCTAACTATGGCTACACCTTC

d_gene: .
abundance: many
j_gene: TRBJ2-7
v_gene: TRBV4-3
CDR3aa: CASSEIEGDEQYF
CDR3nt: TGCGCCAGCAGCGAAATTGAAGGGGACGAGCAGTACTTC

d_gene: .
abundance: many
j_gene: TRBJ2-2
v_gene: TRBV9
CDR3aa: CASSPRRNSNTGELFF
CDR3nt: TGTGCCAGCAGCCCACGTAGAAATTCGAACACCGGGGAGCTGTTTTTT

d_gene: .
abundance: many
j_gene: TRBJ1-1
v_gene: TRBV11-3
CDR3aa: CASSLLVNTEAFF
CDR3nt: TGTGCCAGCAGCTTACTAGTTAACACTGAAGCTTTCTTT

d_gene: .
abundance: many
j_gene: TRBJ1-3
v_gene: TRBV7-6
CDR3aa: CASSNGDISGNTIYF
CDR3nt: TGTGCCAGCAGCAACGGGGATATCTCTGGAAACACCATATATTTT

d_gene: TRBD2
abundance: .
j_gene: TRBJ2-7
v_gene: TRBV7-9
CDR3aa: CASSQTAGTNSYEQYF
CDR3nt: TGTGCCAGCAGCCAAACTGCGGGGACTAACTCCTACGAGCAGTACTTC

d_gene: TRBD2
abundance: few
j_gene: TRBJ2-2
v_gene: TRBV20-1
CDR3aa: CSASPSGPSKGTGELFF
CDR3nt: TGCAGTGCTAGTCCTAGCGGACCTTCAAAGGGGACCGGGGAGCTGTTTTTT

d_gene: TRBD1
abundance: many
j_gene: TRBJ1-1
v_gene: TRBV29-1
CDR3aa: CSVEEGGTGRTEAFF
CDR3nt: TGCAGCGTTGAAGAAGGAGGGACAGGGAGGACTGAAGCTTTCTTT

d_gene: TRBD2
abundance: .
j_gene: TRBJ2-7
v_gene: TRBV7-2
CDR3aa: CASSLPSGGALEQYF
CDR3nt: TGTGCCAGCAGCTTGCCTAGCGGGGGGGCCCTCGAGCAGTACTTC

d_gene: TRBD1
abundance: .
j_gene: TRBJ2-7
v_gene: TRBV4-3
CDR3aa: CASSQETGIAYEQYF
CDR3nt: TGCGCCAGCAGCCAAGAGACAGGGATAGCCTACGAGCAGTACTTC

d_gene: .
abundance: many
j_gene: TRBJ2-7
v_gene: TRBV19
CDR3aa: CATRDGAYEQYF
CDR3nt: TGTGCCACCAGGGACGGAGCCTACGAGCAGTACTTC

d_gene: TRBD2
abundance: many
j_gene: TRBJ2-3
v_gene: TRBV7-2
CDR3aa: CASSPLGGGTTDTQYF
CDR3nt: TGTGCCAGCAGCCCCTTGGGGGGGGGTACGACAGATACGCAGTATTTT

d_gene: .
abundance: many
j_gene: TRBJ1-5
v_gene: TRBV6-5
CDR3aa: CASSYSSGQPQHF
CDR3nt: TGTGCCAGCAGTTACTCCTCGGGTCAGCCCCAGCATTTT

d_gene: TRBD2
abundance: .
j_gene: TRBJ2-1
v_gene: TRBV12-3/TRBV12-4
CDR3aa: CASSLVGAGDYEQFF
CDR3nt: TGTGCCAGCAGTTTAGTAGGAGCGGGGGACTATGAGCAGTTCTTC

d_gene: .
abundance: few
j_gene: TRBJ2-7
v_gene: TRBV11-2
CDR3aa: CASSHRTPYEQYF
CDR3nt: TGTGCCAGCAGCCACCGTACCCCCTACGAGCAGTACTTC

d_gene: TRBD1
abundance: .
j_gene: TRBJ1-4
v_gene: TRBV15
CDR3aa: CATSQSIYRGGATNEKLFF
CDR3nt: TGTGCCACCAGCCAATCAATCTACAGGGGGGGGGCAACTAATGAAAAACTGTTTTTT

d_gene: .
abundance: many
j_gene: TRBJ2-3
v_gene: TRBV5-8
CDR3aa: CASSLAEGQLKGTDTQYF
CDR3nt: TGTGCCAGCAGCTTGGCCGAAGGGCAGTTAAAAGGGACAGATACGCAGTATTTT

d_gene: TRBD2
abundance: many
j_gene: TRBJ2-7
v_gene: TRBV19
CDR3aa: CASSEAGGPYEQYF
CDR3nt: TGTGCCAGTAGTGAGGCGGGAGGGCCCTACGAGCAGTACTTC

d_gene: .
abundance: many
j_gene: TRBJ2-7
v_gene: TRBV5-1
CDR3aa: CASTSEDGIYEQYF
CDR3nt: TGCGCCAGCACTTCCGAGGACGGAATCTACGAGCAGTACTTC

d_gene: .
abundance: .
j_gene: TRBJ2-2
v_gene: TRBV7-6
CDR3aa: CASSPEGWGELFF
CDR3nt: TGTGCCAGCAGCCCCGAAGGATGGGGGGAGCTGTTTTTT

d_gene: .
abundance: .
j_gene: TRBJ2-1
v_gene: TRBV14
CDR3aa: CASRGRGVGYNGQFF
CDR3nt: TGTGCCAGCAGAGGGCGCGGGGTTGGCTACAATGGGCAGTTCTTC

d_gene: TRBD2
abundance: many
j_gene: TRBJ2-1
v_gene: TRBV20-1
CDR3aa: CSALTSDYNEQFF
CDR3nt: TGCAGTGCTTTGACTAGCGATTACAATGAGCAGTTCTTC

d_gene: .
abundance: many
j_gene: TRBJ2-3
v_gene: TRBV6-5
CDR3aa: CASSYSDSTDTQYF
CDR3nt: TGTGCCAGCAGTTACTCGGACAGCACAGATACGCAGTATTTT

d_gene: TRBD1
abundance: .
j_gene: TRBJ2-2
v_gene: TRBV12-5
CDR3aa: CASGLIAGTGIFSGELFF
CDR3nt: TGTGCTAGTGGTTTGATCGCCGGGACAGGGATTTTTTCCGGGGAGCTGTTTTTT

d_gene: TRBD1
abundance: .
j_gene: TRBJ2-6
v_gene: TRBV4-3
CDR3aa: CASSQVDRGPENSGANVLTF
CDR3nt: TGCGCCAGCAGCCAAGTAGACAGGGGGCCCGAGAACTCTGGGGCCAACGTCCTGACTTTC

d_gene: .
abundance: many
j_gene: TRBJ2-3
v_gene: TRBV6-1
CDR3aa: CASSYDRFTDTQYF
CDR3nt: TGTGCCAGCAGTTACGACAGGTTCACAGATACGCAGTATTTT

d_gene: TRBD2
abundance: many
j_gene: TRBJ2-3
v_gene: TRBV6-2/TRBV6-3
CDR3aa: CASSDWRELADTQYF
CDR3nt: TGTGCCAGCAGCGATTGGCGGGAGTTAGCAGATACGCAGTATTTT

d_gene: TRBD2
abundance: many
j_gene: TRBJ2-7
v_gene: TRBV27
CDR3aa: CASSLVLAGSYEQYF
CDR3nt: TGTGCCAGCAGTTTGGTACTAGCGGGGTCCTACGAGCAGTACTTC

d_gene: .
abundance: few
j_gene: TRBJ2-5
v_gene: TRBV6-5
CDR3aa: CATSGTGGLPLETQYF
CDR3nt: TGTGCCACCTCTGGAACCGGCGGCCTACCTCTGGAGACCCAGTACTTC

d_gene: .
abundance: .
j_gene: TRBJ2-3
v_gene: TRBV7-9
CDR3aa: CASSNSGTSTDTQYF
CDR3nt: TGTGCCAGCAGCAACTCCGGGACTAGCACAGATACGCAGTATTTT

d_gene: .
abundance: .
j_gene: TRBJ2-1
v_gene: TRBV4-1
CDR3aa: CASSQGRGNEQIF
CDR3nt: TGCGCCAGCAGCCAAGGACGCGGCAATGAGCAGATCTTC

d_gene: .
abundance: few
j_gene: TRBJ1-6
v_gene: TRBV19
CDR3aa: CASSPYTDSPLHF
CDR3nt: TGTGCCAGTAGTCCTTACACGGATTCACCCCTCCACTTT

d_gene: TRBD2
abundance: many
j_gene: TRBJ2-3
v_gene: TRBV7-2
CDR3aa: CASSPLLAGLTDTQYF
CDR3nt: TGTGCCAGCAGCCCCCTTTTAGCGGGTCTCACAGATACGCAGTATTTT

d_gene: .
abundance: many
j_gene: TRBJ1-5
v_gene: TRBV6-1
CDR3aa: CASRTGFVNQPQHF
CDR3nt: TGTGCCAGCAGGACTGGGTTCGTCAATCAGCCCCAGCATTTT

d_gene: TRBD1
abundance: many
j_gene: TRBJ1-1
v_gene: TRBV6-5
CDR3aa: CASSSSGGFTEAFF
CDR3nt: TGTGCCAGCAGTTCCTCAGGGGGCTTCACTGAAGCTTTCTTT

d_gene: TRBD2
abundance: few
j_gene: TRBJ2-4
v_gene: TRBV12-3/TRBV12-4
CDR3aa: CASSPSGGRAKNIQYF
CDR3nt: TGTGCCAGCAGTCCCTCGGGGGGTAGGGCCAAAAACATTCAGTACTTC

d_gene: .
abundance: many
j_gene: TRBJ1-1
v_gene: TRBV7-9
CDR3aa: CASSFLNTEAFF
CDR3nt: TGTGCCAGCAGCTTCCTAAACACTGAAGCTTTCTTT

d_gene: TRBD2
abundance: .
j_gene: TRBJ2-7
v_gene: TRBV11-2
CDR3aa: CASSLGPSGGAYEQYF
CDR3nt: TGTGCCAGCAGCTTAGGCCCTAGCGGGGGAGCCTACGAGCAGTACTTC